This T cell receptor (beta chain) appears in the sequencing data of a study of cytomegalovirus exposure and HLA in healthy donors. Study-wide findings and caveats: In a later analysis, HLA-associated beta chains showed higher expansion and lower generation probabilities than comparable chains.

This clone was recorded once. Its antigen is currently unknown. PCR amplification relied on 60 Vbeta primers (plus 13 Jbeta primers). The repertoire was sequenced with immunoSEQ multiplex PCR; TCRdb's copy has only in-frame clones and lacks some. The sample lists about 130,000 clones, 77% seen once, with under 5% in the top ten. CDR1 is SGHDT, CDR2 YYEEEE, per germline. V lost 4 bases and J lost 8, with 19 bases in between. The CDR3 extends over 15 amino acids. The chain links TRBV5-6 to TRBJ2-1; no clear D. This TCR was sampled from a male donor in good health and CMV-seropositive. Sequencing was done on a sample of PBMCs. The CDR3 is CASSRSPDSRDEQFF. The CDR3 DNA is TGTGCCAGCAGCCGGAGCCCTGATAGTCGGGATGAGCAGTTCTTC.